The rows below give T cell receptor beta chains drawn from one sample of a study of Graves' ophthalmopathy and Graves' hyperthyroidism. TCRdb redid the calling of the multiplex PCR reads with MiXCR, one entry per CDR3 protein. The table has 200,000 to 250,000 distinct CDR3 sequences, about 22% seen once. The sample comprised peripheral blood. These receptors originate from a woman aged 50 to 60 with Graves' ophthalmopathy. Each CDR3 is given with its conserved first and last residue. The D gene is left open where the match is weak. The size field is filled for only some rows; it gives once, few, many or a size class.

abundance,j_gene,v_gene,d_gene,CDR3aa,CDR3nt
many,TRBJ2-3,TRBV12-3/TRBV12-4,TRBD2,CASSWGLAGTDTQYF,TGTGCCAGCAGTTGGGGACTAGCGGGCACAGATACGCAGTATTTT
many,TRBJ2-2,TRBV5-1,TRBD2,CASSRLAGVTGELFF,TGCGCCAGCAGCCGACTAGCGGGAGTCACCGGGGAGCTGTTTTTT
many,TRBJ1-1,TRBV6-1,NA,CASSATPGQGNTEAFF,TGTGCCAGCAGTGCTACTCCGGGGCAGGGGAACACTGAAGCTTTCTTT
many,TRBJ2-2,TRBV6-5,NA,CASSNGPPTGELFF,TGTGCCAGCAGTAACGGGCCACCTACCGGGGAGCTGTTTTTT
many,TRBJ2-5,TRBV13,TRBD1,CASSPRTGVETQYF,TGTGCCAGCAGCCCCAGGACAGGGGTTGAGACCCAGTACTTC
once,TRBJ2-2,TRBV15,TRBD2,CATSSGPTDSGGNTGELFF,TGTGCCACCAGCAGCGGACCTACCGACTCGGGGGGGAACACCGGGGAGCTGTTTTTT
many,TRBJ2-7,TRBV6-5,NA,CAKCRDRGFRGPSGNYEQYF,TGTGCCAAATGTCGGGACAGGGGCTTTAGAGGGCCTAGCGGGAACTACGAGCAGTACTTC
many,TRBJ1-5,TRBV28,TRBD1,CASSSGTGVQPQHF,TGTGCCAGCAGTTCCGGGACAGGGGTCCAGCCCCAGCATTTT
many,TRBJ2-7,TRBV6-2/TRBV6-3,NA,CASNPRGTGSYEQYF,TGTGCCAGCAACCCCAGGGGAACGGGCTCCTACGAGCAGTACTTC
many,TRBJ1-2,TRBV4-1,TRBD1,CASRESDRVNYGYTF,TGCGCCAGCAGAGAATCGGACAGGGTTAACTATGGCTACACCTTC
NA,TRBJ2-2,TRBV29-1,NA,CSAVLGGTTGELFF,TGCAGCGCGGTACTGGGGGGCACGACCGGGGAGCTGTTTTTT
many,TRBJ1-5,TRBV6-1,NA,CASSEGWGDPQHF,TGTGCCAGCAGTGAAGGTTGGGGTGACCCCCAGCATTTT
many,TRBJ1-6,TRBV5-1,NA,CASSLDGSPLHF,TGCGCCAGCAGCTTGGATGGCTCACCCCTCCACTTT
many,TRBJ1-5,TRBV4-1,NA,CASSHRFGSMGPQHF,TGCGCCAGCAGCCATCGGTTCGGTTCGATGGGGCCCCAGCATTTT
many,TRBJ1-1,TRBV18,NA,CASSPNIGQGRTEAFF,TGTGCCAGCTCACCGAATATCGGGCAGGGAAGAACTGAAGCTTTCTTT
many,TRBJ2-7,TRBV14,NA,CASSHLSGSTYEQYF,TGTGCCAGCAGCCACCTTAGCGGATCTACTTACGAGCAGTACTTC
many,TRBJ2-7,TRBV15,NA,CATSRSRSSEQYF,TGTGCCACCAGCAGATCCCGTTCCAGCGAGCAGTACTTC
NA,TRBJ2-2,TRBV14,TRBD1,CASSQGHGQGRIGELFF,TGTGCCAGCAGCCAAGGGCACGGACAGGGGCGGATCGGGGAGCTGTTTTTT
NA,TRBJ2-5,TRBV11-2,NA,CASSLTPGERETQYF,TGTGCCAGCAGCTTAACCCCGGGGGAGAGGGAGACCCAGTACTTC
many,TRBJ2-5,TRBV29-1,NA,CSVTVNLETQYF,TGCAGCGTAACGGTAAACTTGGAGACCCAGTACTTC
many,TRBJ2-4,TRBV7-2,NA,CATRRAAKNIQYF,TGTGCCACCCGGCGCGCGGCCAAAAACATTCAGTACTTC
NA,TRBJ1-2,TRBV3-1,TRBD1,CASSQEGGRYNYGYTF,TGTGCCAGCAGCCAAGAAGGGGGCAGATATAACTATGGCTACACCTTC
many,TRBJ1-2,TRBV4-1,NA,CASSQTDSGNYGYTF,TGCGCCAGCAGCCAGACAGACAGCGGAAACTATGGCTACACCTTC
NA,TRBJ2-7,TRBV12-3/TRBV12-4,NA,CASRGDSSYEQYF,TGTGCCAGCAGGGGCGACAGCTCCTACGAGCAGTACTTC
many,TRBJ2-5,TRBV7-2,TRBD2,CASSLVSLAGGQETQYF,TGTGCCAGCAGCTTAGTGTCGTTAGCGGGAGGACAAGAGACCCAGTACTTC
many,TRBJ1-1,TRBV20-1,NA,CSARGNREAFF,TGCAGTGCTAGAGGCAACAGGGAGGCTTTCTTT
many,TRBJ2-6,TRBV24-1,NA,CATSNPSGANVLTF,TGTGCCACTTCCAACCCCTCTGGGGCCAACGTCCTGACTTTC
NA,TRBJ2-7,TRBV27,TRBD1,CASSSGQGGEQYF,TGTGCCAGCAGTTCCGGACAGGGTGGGGAGCAGTACTTC
NA,TRBJ2-7,TRBV7-6,NA,CASSLTQEQYF,TGTGCCAGCAGCTTAACCCAGGAGCAGTACTTC
many,TRBJ2-7,TRBV5-1,NA,CASSLGRTSDEQYF,TGCGCCAGCAGCTTGGGTAGGACGTCCGACGAGCAGTACTTC
few,TRBJ1-5,TRBV19,NA,CASRVVGTPSNQPQHF,TGTGCCAGTAGGGTCGTGGGGACACCCAGCAATCAGCCCCAGCATTTT
many,TRBJ1-3,TRBV6-5,NA,CASSYNRAGNTIYF,TGTGCCAGCAGTTACAACCGGGCTGGGAACACCATATATTTT
NA,TRBJ1-2,TRBV5-1,NA,CASSPSGSDYGYTF,TGCGCCAGCAGCCCCTCAGGGTCTGACTATGGCTACACATTC
many,TRBJ1-1,TRBV9,NA,CASSQLGDTEAFF,TGTGCCAGCAGCCAACTAGGAGACACTGAAGCTTTCTTT
many,TRBJ2-7,TRBV20-1,NA,CSAGPGTYEQYF,TGCAGTGCTGGCCCCGGGACCTACGAGCAGTACTTC